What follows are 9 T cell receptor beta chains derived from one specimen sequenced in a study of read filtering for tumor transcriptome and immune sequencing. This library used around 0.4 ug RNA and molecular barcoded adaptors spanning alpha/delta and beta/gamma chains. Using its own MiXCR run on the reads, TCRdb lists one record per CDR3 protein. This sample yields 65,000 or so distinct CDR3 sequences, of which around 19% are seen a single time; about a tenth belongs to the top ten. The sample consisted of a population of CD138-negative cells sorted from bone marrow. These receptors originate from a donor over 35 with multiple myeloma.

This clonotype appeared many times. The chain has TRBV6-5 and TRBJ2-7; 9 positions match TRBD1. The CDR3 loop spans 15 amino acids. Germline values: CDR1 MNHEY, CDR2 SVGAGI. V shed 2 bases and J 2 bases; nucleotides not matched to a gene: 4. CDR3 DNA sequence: TGTGCCAGCAGTTACGTACAGGGGGCTGCCTACGAGCAGTACTTC. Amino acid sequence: CASSYVQGAAYEQYF.

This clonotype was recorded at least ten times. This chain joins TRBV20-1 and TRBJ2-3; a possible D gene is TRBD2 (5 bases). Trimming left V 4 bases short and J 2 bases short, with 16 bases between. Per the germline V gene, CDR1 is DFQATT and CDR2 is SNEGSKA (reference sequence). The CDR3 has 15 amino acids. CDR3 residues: CSAIMSAGITDTQYF. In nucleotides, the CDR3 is TGCAGTGCTATCATGTCGGCGGGCATCACAGATACGCAGTATTTT.

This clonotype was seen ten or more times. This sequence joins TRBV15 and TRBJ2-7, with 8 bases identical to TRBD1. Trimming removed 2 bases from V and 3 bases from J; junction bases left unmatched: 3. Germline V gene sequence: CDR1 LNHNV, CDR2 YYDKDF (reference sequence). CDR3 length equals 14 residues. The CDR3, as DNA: TGTGCCACCAGCAGAACCGACAGGGGCTACGAGCAGTACTTC. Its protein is CATSRTDRGYEQYF.

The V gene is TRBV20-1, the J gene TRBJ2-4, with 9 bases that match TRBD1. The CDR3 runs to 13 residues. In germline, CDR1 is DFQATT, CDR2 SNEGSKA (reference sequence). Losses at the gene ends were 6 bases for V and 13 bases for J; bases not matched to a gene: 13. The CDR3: CSARTGVGYGQYF. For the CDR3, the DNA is TGCAGTGCGAGGACAGGGGTCGGTTACGGGCAGTACTTC.

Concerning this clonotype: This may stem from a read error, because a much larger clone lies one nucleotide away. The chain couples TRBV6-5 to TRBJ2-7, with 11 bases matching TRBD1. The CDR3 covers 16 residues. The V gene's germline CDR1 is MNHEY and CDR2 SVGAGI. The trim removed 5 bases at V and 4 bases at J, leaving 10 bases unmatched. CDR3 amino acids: CASSPGGTGGGYEQYF. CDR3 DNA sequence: TGTGCCAGCAGTCCAGGCGGGACAGGGGGGGGATACGAGCAGTACTTC.

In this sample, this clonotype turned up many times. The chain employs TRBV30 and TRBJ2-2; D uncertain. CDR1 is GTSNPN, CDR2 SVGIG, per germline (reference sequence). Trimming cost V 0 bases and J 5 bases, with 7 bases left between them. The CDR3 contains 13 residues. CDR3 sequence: CAWSVGGTGELFF. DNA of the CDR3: TGTGCCTGGAGTGTAGGTGGAACCGGGGAGCTGTTTTTT. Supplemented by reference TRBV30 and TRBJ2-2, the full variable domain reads SQTIHQWPATLVQPVGSPLSLECTVEGTSNPNLYWYRQAAGRGLQLLFYSVGIGQISSEVPQNLSASRPQDRQFILSSKKLLLSDSGFYLCAWSVGGTGELFFGEGSRLTVL.

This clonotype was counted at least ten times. CDR3 in amino acids: CSAYRQRGQYF. CDR3 nucleotides: TGCAGTGCCTACAGACAGCGGGGGCAGTACTTC. The genes are TRBV20-1 and TRBJ2-7; 7 bases are shared with TRBD2. CDR3 length: 11 amino acids. Germline CDR1 is DFQATT and CDR2 is SNEGSKA (reference sequence). J was trimmed by 9 bases and V by 6 bases; bases with no gene match: 8.

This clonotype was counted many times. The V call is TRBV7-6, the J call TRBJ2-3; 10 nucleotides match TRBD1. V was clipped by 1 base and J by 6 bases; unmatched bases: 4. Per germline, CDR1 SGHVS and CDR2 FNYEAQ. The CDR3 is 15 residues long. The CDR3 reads CASSLGDRGSDTQYF. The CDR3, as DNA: TGTGCCAGCAGCTTAGGGGACAGGGGCTCGGATACGCAGTATTTT.

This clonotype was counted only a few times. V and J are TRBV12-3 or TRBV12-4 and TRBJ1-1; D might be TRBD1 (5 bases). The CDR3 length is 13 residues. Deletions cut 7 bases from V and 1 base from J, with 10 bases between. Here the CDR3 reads CASKLTGNTEAFF. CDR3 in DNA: TGTGCCAGCAAACTCACAGGGAACACTGAAGCTTTCTTT.